The 30 T cell receptor beta chains given below trace back to one sample, sequenced in a study of T cells after yellow fever vaccination. TCRdb independently ran MiXCR on the 5' RACE reads; one entry per CDR3 protein. The sample holds fewer than 350,000 distinct CDR3 sequences, about 9.5% seen once. Sequences were derived from PBMCs, sampled on the day of the first yellow fever vaccination. The origin of the receptors is a man in his late teens or twenties who received the YFV17D yellow fever vaccine.

The sample holds a few counts of this clonotype. The chain carries TRBV24-1 and TRBJ2-1; 10 bases are a match to TRBD2. V trimming: 4 bases; J trimming: 0 bases; junction bases outside the gene matches: 14. CDR3 size: 20 residues. Germline CDR1 reads KGHDR; CDR2 reads SFDVKD. Here the CDR3 reads CATSDTSASGGLSSYNEQFF. DNA for the CDR3: TGTGCCACCAGTGACACATCCGCTAGCGGGGGCCTAAGCTCCTACAATGAGCAGTTCTTC.

This clonotype was observed at least ten times. The genes are TRBV7-2 and TRBJ2-5, with a possible D match to TRBD1 (6 bases). The V gene's germline CDR1 is SGHTA and CDR2 FQGNSA. V lost 3 bases, J lost 8 bases, and 10 bases lay in between. This CDR3 is 12 amino acids long. For the CDR3, the DNA is TGTGCCAGCAGCTTTCACAGGGATACCCAGTACTTC. Protein: CASSFHRDTQYF.

CDR3 residues: CASSRRVGNSPLHF. DNA for the CDR3: TGTGCCAGCAGCCGGAGGGTGGGAAATTCACCCCTCCACTTT. This sequence joins TRBV7-2 and TRBJ1-6, with D unresolved. Germline assignment: CDR1 SGHTA and CDR2 FQGNSA. The CDR3 extends over 14 amino acids. Trimming took off 5 bases at V and 7 bases at J, with 12 bases between the two ends.

The chain couples TRBV5-1 to TRBJ2-3; 11 nucleotides agree with TRBD2. Germline V gene sequence: CDR1 SGHRS, CDR2 YFSETQ. The CDR3 loop spans 18 amino acids. V was pared by 4 bases and J by 1 base, with 11 bases of the junction left unmatched. The CDR3 nucleotides are TGCGCCAGCAGCCAAGGGGCTAGCGGGGGGTCGGGCACAGATACGCAGTATTTT. It is translated as CASSQGASGGSGTDTQYF.

The sample holds many counts of this clonotype. The chain employs TRBV5-6 and TRBJ2-2; D might be TRBD2 (5 bases). The CDR3 length is 15 residues. Germline loops: CDR1 SGHDT, CDR2 YYEEEE. V was shortened by 0 bases and J by 3 bases, with 9 bases between the two germline ends. The CDR3 DNA sequence: TGTGCCAGCAGCTTGGACGGGGAATACACCGGGGAGCTGTTTTTT. Amino acids: CASSLDGEYTGELFF.

The chain links TRBV4-1 to TRBJ1-6, with D possibly being TRBD1 (6 bases). In germline, CDR1 is MGHRA, CDR2 YSYEKL. The germline V and J ends were trimmed by 2 bases and 6 bases, with 17 bases remaining between them. This CDR3 has 17 residues. CDR3 in amino acids: CASSQTPGQDSNSPLHF. CDR3 bases: TGCGCCAGCAGCCAAACTCCGGGACAAGATTCTAATTCACCCCTCCACTTT.

This clonotype appeared a few times. J is TRBJ2-7 and V is TRBV7-2; the D gene could be TRBD1 or TRBD2 (6 bases each). Germline assignment: CDR1 SGHTA and CDR2 FQGNSA. The CDR3 has 15 residues. Trimming pared 3 bases from V and 0 bases from J, leaving 12 bases between. Written as DNA, the CDR3 is TGTGCCAGCAGCTTTTTTTCGGGGGCCTCCTACGAGCAGTACTTC. The encoded protein is CASSFFSGASYEQYF.

This clonotype came up once. J is TRBJ2-5 and V is TRBV6-1; TRBD2 matches at 16 bases. This CDR3 region has 16 residues. With V trimmed by 6 bases and J by 7 bases, 8 bases remained unmatched. Germline CDR1 is MNHNS and CDR2 is SASEGT. The DNA of the CDR3 is TGTGCCAGCAGCATCGGGACTAGCGGGGGGGGAGGGACCCAGTACTTC. Translating gives CASSIGTSGGGGTQYF.

This clonotype has a handful of counts. The V gene is TRBV20-1, the J gene TRBJ2-3; 7 bases map to TRBD2. V dropped 0 bases and J dropped 11; count of bases not matched to a gene: 20. The CDR3 is 17 residues long. CDR1 and CDR2 from the germline V gene are DFQATT and SNEGSKA (reference sequence). CDR3 nucleotide sequence: TGCAGTGCTAGAGATCTGGCTGGGGGGACTAACACAGATCTGCAGTATTTT. The encoded protein is CSARDLAGGTNTDLQYF.

Here the CDR3 DNA reads TGTGCCAGCAGCGCAGCTCCCGGGACATCTGGAAACACCATATATTTT. Translation: CASSAAPGTSGNTIYF. The V gene is TRBV12-3 or TRBV12-4, the J gene TRBJ1-3, with D maybe TRBD1 (6 bases). V gave up 6 bases and J gave up 1 base, with 16 bases separating them. There are 16 residues in the CDR3.

This chain connects TRBV10-3 to TRBJ2-7, with no clear D. This CDR3 spans 13 amino acids. V was shortened by 7 bases and J by 0 bases, with 10 bases between the two germline ends. Germline CDR1 ENHRY, CDR2 SYGVKD. The CDR3 nucleotides are TGTGCCATCAACAGCCCGAGCTCCTACGAGCAGTACTTC. It yields the protein CAINSPSSYEQYF.

The V call is TRBV14, the J call TRBJ2-1; TRBD2 agrees at 10 bases. From germline, CDR1 is SGHDN and CDR2 FVKESK. The V and J ends lost 3 bases and 5 bases, in that order; junction bases with no gene match: 4. The CDR3 sequence is 15 residues long. CDR3 loop: CASSHLGLADNEQFF. The CDR3, as DNA: TGTGCCAGCAGCCACCTAGGACTAGCGGACAATGAGCAGTTCTTC.

V and J are TRBV20-1 and TRBJ2-3; the match to TRBD2 covers 10 bases. CDR1 and CDR2 from the germline V gene are DFQATT and SNEGSKA (reference sequence). Unmatched junction bases numbered 12, after V lost 4 bases and J lost 11 bases. The CDR3 is 14 amino acids. For the CDR3, the DNA is TGCAGTGCTAAGGATCTGCTAGCGGGGGCCCGGCAGTATTTT. This sequence encodes CSAKDLLAGARQYF.

The J gene is TRBJ1-1, the V gene TRBV5-1; 7 bases line up with TRBD1. Looked up from germline, CDR1 is SGHRS and CDR2 is YFSETQ. The trim removed 6 bases at V and 6 bases at J, leaving 11 bases unmatched. The CDR3 has 14 residues. The CDR3 here is CASKQGPGPPEAFF. CDR3 DNA sequence: TGCGCCAGCAAACAGGGGCCGGGACCCCCTGAAGCTTTCTTT.

This clonotype showed up many times. The gene calls are TRBV4-1 and TRBJ2-5; a possible D gene is TRBD1 (8 bases). Germline CDR1 is MGHRA and CDR2 is YSYEKL. Trimming left V 2 bases short and J 5 bases short, with 18 bases between. This CDR3 has 16 residues. In DNA, the CDR3 is TGCGCCAGCAGCCAACACGGACAGGGAGGGGAGGAGACCCAGTACTTC. Its translation: CASSQHGQGGEETQYF.

This clonotype has just a few counts. This rearrangement joins TRBV4-1 to TRBJ2-1; D unresolved. Germline CDR1 is MGHRA and CDR2 is YSYEKL. The CDR3 is 16 residues long. The V end lost 0 bases, the J end lost 0 bases, and 9 bases lay between the germline ends. In nucleotides, the CDR3 is TGCGCCAGCAGCCAAGACCAGGCGAGCTCCTACAATGAGCAGTTCTTC. Residues: CASSQDQASSYNEQFF.

V usage is TRBV4-1 and J usage is TRBJ2-1; 16 nucleotides match TRBD2. The CDR3 is 22 amino acids. V lost 0 bases to trimming and J lost 7 bases; unmatched junction nucleotides: 18. CDR1 MGHRA and CDR2 YSYEKL come from the germline V gene. CDR3: CASSQDWPPGLAGGPGLNEQFF. The CDR3 region has the DNA TGCGCCAGCAGCCAAGATTGGCCTCCGGGACTAGCGGGGGGGCCTGGTTTGAATGAGCAGTTCTTC.

The V call is TRBV10-3, the J call TRBJ2-1; TRBD1 matches 7 bases. This CDR3 region has 16 residues. In germline, CDR1 is ENHRY, CDR2 SYGVKD. V was pared by 6 bases and J by 0 bases, with 8 bases of the junction left unmatched. The CDR3 DNA is TGTGCCATCAGAGCGAAGACAGGGTCCTCCTACAATGAGCAGTTCTTC. It is translated as CAIRAKTGSSYNEQFF.

There are a few counts of this clonotype. The chain recombines TRBV7-9 with TRBJ1-1; TRBD1 is a possible D gene (5 bases). Per germline, CDR1 SEHNR and CDR2 FQNEAQ (reference sequence). The germline V and J ends were trimmed by 5 bases and 2 bases, with 15 bases remaining between them. CDR3 length: 15 amino acids. CDR3 coding DNA: TGTGCCAGCAGCCCCACGGGCAGGGATAACACTGAAGCTTTCTTT. Protein sequence: CASSPTGRDNTEAFF.

This clonotype was picked up a small number of times. The chain recombines TRBV12-3 or TRBV12-4 with TRBJ1-6; perhaps TRBD1 as D (5 bases). Trimming stripped 6 bases from V and 9 bases from J, with 12 bases between. The CDR3 totals 13 residues. CDR3 sequence: CASRGPQGSPLHF. The CDR3 DNA sequence: TGTGCCAGCAGGGGGCCCCAGGGTTCACCCCTCCACTTT.

This clonotype was detected many times. J is TRBJ2-5 and V is TRBV15; either TRBD1 or TRBD2 may supply D (5 bases each). Looked up from germline, CDR1 is LNHNV and CDR2 is YYDKDF (reference sequence). This CDR3 contains 15 residues. The germline V and J ends were trimmed by 5 bases and 2 bases, with 15 bases remaining between them. The CDR3 DNA sequence: TGTGCCACCAGCCTTGGGACCAGGGAACAAGAGACCCAGTACTTC. It translates to CATSLGTREQETQYF.

The chain links TRBV20-1 to TRBJ2-2, with D hard to call. The V gene's germline CDR1 is DFQATT and CDR2 SNEGSKA (reference sequence). Trimming removed 2 bases from V and 7 bases from J, with 8 bases in between. The CDR3 totals 12 residues. CDR3 DNA: TGCAGTGCTAGAATCCGTGGCGGGGAGCTGTTTTTT. Its translation is CSARIRGGELFF.

The chain joins TRBV15 to TRBJ1-5, with D hard to call. CDR1 is LNHNV, CDR2 YYDKDF, per germline (reference sequence). CDR3 length: 14 residues. V lost 3 bases and J lost 7, with 13 bases in between. CDR3 sequence: CATSSDAVRQPQHF. The CDR3 bases are TGTGCCACCAGCAGTGATGCGGTTCGGCAGCCCCAGCATTTT.

This chain joins TRBV24-1 and TRBJ2-3, with 9 bases fitting TRBD1. Germline V gene data show CDR1 as KGHDR and CDR2 as SFDVKD. The CDR3 contains 18 residues. The V segment lost 5 bases and the J segment 0 bases; nucleotides outside the gene matches: 11. CDR3 sequence reads: CATSAADRGPYSTDTQYF. For the CDR3, the DNA is TGTGCCACCAGTGCCGCGGACAGGGGACCTTATAGCACAGATACGCAGTATTTT.

In its sample, this clonotype was seen a few times. The chain has TRBV5-4 and TRBJ2-2, with 10 bases fitting TRBD2. CDR1 SGHNT and CDR2 YYREEE come from the germline V gene (reference sequence). This CDR3 is built from 17 residues. V lost 3 bases, J lost 2 bases, and 7 bases stayed unmatched. CDR3 protein: CASSYGLAGVNTGELFF. CDR3 sequence (DNA): TGTGCCAGCAGCTATGGTCTAGCGGGGGTCAACACCGGGGAGCTGTTTTTT. Looking up the rest from reference TRBV5-4 and TRBJ2-2 gives the full variable domain: ETGVTQSPTHLIKTRGQQVTLRCSSQSGHNTVSWYQQALGQGPQFIFQYYREEENGRGNFPPRFSGLQFPNYSSELNVNALELDDSALYLCASSYGLAGVNTGELFFGEGSRLTVL.

This clonotype was detected many times. The CDR3 here is CASSSGAGGPHF. In DNA, the CDR3 is TGTGCCAGCAGCTCAGGGGCAGGGGGGCCGCATTTT. The chain uses TRBV7-9 and TRBJ1-5, with 7 bases fitting TRBD1. CDR1 and CDR2 from the germline V gene are SEHNR and FQNEAQ (reference sequence). The CDR3 spans 12 residues. The ends lost 4 bases at V and 15 bases at J; junction bases unmatched: 9.

This clonotype has just a few counts. The rearrangement joins TRBV7-2 to TRBJ1-5; TRBD1 matches 8 bases. This CDR3 contains 13 residues. Germline V lookup: CDR1 SGHTA, CDR2 FQGNSA. V gave up 4 bases and J gave up 6 bases; unmatched junction bases: 2. The CDR3 protein is CASSYRGSQPQHF. The CDR3 DNA is TGTGCCAGCAGCTACAGGGGGAGTCAGCCCCAGCATTTT.

This clonotype occurred a few times. The V and J genes are TRBV28 and TRBJ1-3; 9 positions match TRBD1. The CDR3 is made up of 13 amino acids. Trimming cost V 4 bases and J 8 bases; bases outside gene matches: 3. The V gene's germline CDR1 is MDHEN and CDR2 SYDVKM. CDR3 DNA: TGTGCCAGCAGTTCGGGACAGGGAGACACCATATATTTT. It specifies CASSSGQGDTIYF.

The V and J genes are TRBV30 and TRBJ1-1; D perhaps matches TRBD1 (6 bases). Germline V gene data show CDR1 as GTSNPN and CDR2 as SVGIG (reference sequence). The V end lost 8 bases, the J end lost 5 bases, and 24 bases lay between the germline ends. The CDR3 is 15 residues long. The CDR3 is CAHRASLGAGTEAFF. Here the CDR3 DNA reads TGTGCCCACAGGGCATCTCTTGGCGCGGGAACTGAAGCTTTCTTT.

This clonotype was detected ten times or more. The rearrangement joins TRBV19 to TRBJ1-3, with D unresolved. Germline V gene lookup returns CDR1 LNHDA and CDR2 SQIVND (reference sequence). The CDR3 is made up of 13 amino acids. V was clipped by 6 bases and J by 0 bases, with 6 bases between them. CDR3 coding DNA: TGTGCCAGTAGCGTTGGCTCTGGAAACACCATATATTTT. This encodes CASSVGSGNTIYF.